These T cell receptor beta chains were read from a single sample in a study of T cell repertoires in cytomegalovirus infection. From the reads, TCRdb called clonotypes with MiXCR, one entry per CDR3 protein. The table shows approximately 76,000 distinct CDR3 sequences, with more than 3% occurring only once. Sequencing was carried out using PBMCs. Receptors originate from a human donor in good health (CMV status not recorded). Some clones in this sample may be carry-over from other donors' samples. Each CDR3 is given with its conserved first and last residue. A D gene is named only where the DNA matches it firmly. Only some rows state a clone size, as once, few, many or a class for expanded clones.

d_call,j_call,v_call,clone_size,cdr3_nt,cdr3_aa
TRBD1,TRBJ2-2,TRBV7-8,many,TGTGCCAGCAGCTTATACCACAGGGGCACCGGGGAGCTGTTTTTT,CASSLYHRGTGELFF
-,TRBJ2-1,TRBV5-4,many,TGTGCCAGCAGCTTGGGTGTGAACCCGAGGGACAATGAGCAGTTCTTC,CASSLGVNPRDNEQFF
-,TRBJ2-5,TRBV2,many,TGTGCCAGCAGTGGGGGAGAGACCCAGTACTTC,CASSGGETQYF
TRBD1,TRBJ1-5,TRBV7-8,many,TGTGCCAGCAGCGGGACAGGGGAGAATCAGCCCCAGCATTTT,CASSGTGENQPQHF
-,TRBJ1-2,TRBV4-2,many,TGTGCCAGCAGCCCCAGGGATGCAGGAGGCTACACCTTC,CASSPRDAGGYTF
-,TRBJ1-5,TRBV7-3,many,TGTGCCAGCAGCTTAAGCGGTCCTAATCAGCCCCAGCATTTT,CASSLSGPNQPQHF
TRBD1,TRBJ1-5,TRBV6-5,many,TGTGCCAGCAGTTTACAGGGGTTGAATCAGCCCCAGCATTTT,CASSLQGLNQPQHF
-,TRBJ1-6,TRBV4-1,many,TGCGCCAGCAGCCAAATCTATTCACCCCTCCACTTT,CASSQIYSPLHF
-,TRBJ1-1,TRBV15,-,TGTGCCACCAGCAGCGAATTGGGGTTGTACACTGAAGCTTTCTTT,CATSSELGLYTEAFF
-,TRBJ2-5,TRBV10-3,many,TGTGCCATCAGTGAGGGGAGTCCAGGGGAACTAGAGACCCAGTACTTC,CAISEGSPGELETQYF
-,TRBJ2-7,TRBV10-3,many,TGTGCCATCAGTACCCAGGGGGGCGACGAGCAGTACTTC,CAISTQGGDEQYF
TRBD1,TRBJ1-5,TRBV19,-,TGTGCCAGTAGTATATCAGGGGGCGGGGGTCAGCCCCAGCATTTT,CASSISGGGGQPQHF